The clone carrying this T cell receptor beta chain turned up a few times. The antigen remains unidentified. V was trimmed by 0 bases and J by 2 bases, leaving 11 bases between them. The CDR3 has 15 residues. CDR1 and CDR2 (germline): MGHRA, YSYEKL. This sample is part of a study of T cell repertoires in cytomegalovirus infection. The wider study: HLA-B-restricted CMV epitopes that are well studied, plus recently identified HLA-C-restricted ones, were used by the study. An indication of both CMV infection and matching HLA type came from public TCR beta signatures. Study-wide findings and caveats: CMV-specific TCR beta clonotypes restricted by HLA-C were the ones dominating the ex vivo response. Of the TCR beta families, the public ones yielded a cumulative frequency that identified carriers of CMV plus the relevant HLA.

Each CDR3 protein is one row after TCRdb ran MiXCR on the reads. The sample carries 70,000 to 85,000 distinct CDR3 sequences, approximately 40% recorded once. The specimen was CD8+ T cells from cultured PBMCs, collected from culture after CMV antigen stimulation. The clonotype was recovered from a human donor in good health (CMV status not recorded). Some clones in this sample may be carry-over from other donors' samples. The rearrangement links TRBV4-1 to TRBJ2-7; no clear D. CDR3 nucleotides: TGCGCCAGCAGCCAAGATTTCACCTCAGCCTACGAGCAGTACTTC. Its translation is CASSQDFTSAYEQYF.